These T cell receptor beta chains were read from a single sample in a study of blood T cell repertoires in COVID-19. Repertoires were generated with immunoSEQ multiplex PCR, while TCRdb's copy carries only in-frame clones and drops some. The sample records roughly 260,000 clones, 80% to 90% being singletons. Sequencing input: peripheral blood. The receptors originated from a woman in her 70s with acute or convalescent COVID-19. The CDR3 runs from the conserved cysteine through the conserved F or W. Fields, in order: CDR3 protein, CDR3 DNA, D gene, V gene, J gene, clone size. The D gene is left open where the match is weak. Size is stated for part of the rows, as once, few or many counts, or as a class when the clone is expanded.

CASSPYGVPYGYTF	TGTGCCAGCTCACCTTACGGGGTCCCCTATGGCTACACCTTC	.	TRBV18	TRBJ1-2	.
CASSLNQDTEAFF	TGTGCCAGCAGCTTAAACCAGGACACTGAAGCTTTCTTT	.	TRBV7-9	TRBJ1-1	.
CSVTRDMNYGYTF	TGCAGCGTAACCCGGGACATGAACTATGGCTACACCTTC	.	TRBV29-1	TRBJ1-2	.
CASSQTPGQMYTGNTIYF	TGCGCCAGCAGCCAAACACCGGGACAGATGTATACTGGAAACACCATATATTTT	TRBD1	TRBV4-3	TRBJ1-3	few
CASKREGGSTEAFF	TGTGCCAGTAAAAGAGAGGGGGGGAGCACTGAAGCTTTCTTT	.	TRBV19	TRBJ1-1	.
CASSQTGLGRTGELFF	TGTGCCAGCAGCCAAACAGGGTTGGGACGCACCGGGGAGCTGTTTTTT	.	TRBV6-2/TRBV6-3	TRBJ2-2	.
CASSSLGPLNTEAFF	TGTGCCAGCAGTTCACTTGGGCCCTTGAACACTGAAGCTTTCTTT	.	TRBV6-2/TRBV6-3	TRBJ1-1	.
CASSPGVPYGYTF	TGTGCCAGCAGCCCCGGAGTGCCCTATGGCTACACCTTC	.	TRBV9	TRBJ1-2	once
CASSLSEGARIGYTF	TGTGCCAGCAGCTTGAGCGAGGGGGCTAGGATTGGCTACACCTTC	TRBD1	TRBV5-4	TRBJ1-2	.
CASSISGAANYGYTF	TGTGCCAGTAGTATCTCAGGGGCAGCTAACTATGGCTACACCTTC	.	TRBV19	TRBJ1-2	.
CASSLDRGKAFF	TGTGCCAGCAGCTTAGATCGGGGGAAAGCTTTCTTT	.	TRBV7-9	TRBJ1-1	once
CASTGGGASYNEQFF	TGTGCCAGCACGGGCGGGGGGGCTTCCTACAATGAGCAGTTCTTC	TRBD2	TRBV6-5	TRBJ2-1	.
CASSLGWDRNYGYTF	TGTGCCAGCAGCTTAGGTTGGGACAGGAACTATGGCTACACCTTC	TRBD1	TRBV7-8	TRBJ1-2	.
CASSLGTVEPQHF	TGTGCCAGCAGCTTAGGGACAGTCGAGCCCCAGCATTTT	.	TRBV7-2	TRBJ1-5	.
CASSQVEVGNSNQPQHF	TGTGCCAGCAGCCAAGTAGAGGTTGGCAATAGCAATCAGCCCCAGCATTTT	.	TRBV4-2	TRBJ1-5	.
CASSYRDRNTEAFF	TGTGCCAGCAGTTATAGGGACAGGAACACTGAAGCTTTCTTT	TRBD1	TRBV6-2/TRBV6-3	TRBJ1-1	.
CASIPHGGPSYEQYF	TGTGCCAGCATTCCCCACGGGGGACCCTCCTACGAGCAGTACTTC	.	TRBV6-5	TRBJ2-7	.
CSARQGVNTEAFF	TGCAGCGCCCGACAGGGGGTGAACACTGAAGCTTTCTTT	TRBD1	TRBV29-1	TRBJ1-1	once
CASSLIRAGDTQYF	TGTGCCAGCAGCTTGATCCGGGCGGGAGATACGCAGTATTTT	.	TRBV5-4	TRBJ2-3	.
CASSQALRRNTGELFF	TGCGCCAGCAGCCAAGCATTGAGGAGGAACACCGGGGAGCTGTTTTTT	.	TRBV4-1	TRBJ2-2	.
CASSYSMLQPQHF	TGTGCCAGCAGTTACTCGATGCTACAGCCCCAGCATTTT	.	TRBV6-5	TRBJ1-5	.
CASSQETAWRNTEAFF	TGCGCCAGCAGCCAAGAGACAGCCTGGAGGAACACTGAAGCTTTCTTT	.	TRBV5-1	TRBJ1-1	.
CASSSDTGSSEQYF	TGTGCCAGCAGCTCGGATACAGGGTCTAGCGAGCAGTACTTC	.	TRBV3-1/TRBV3-2	TRBJ2-7	.
CASSPRMNYGYTF	TGTGCCAGCAGTCCGAGGATGAACTATGGCTACACCTTC	.	TRBV12-3/TRBV12-4	TRBJ1-2	.
CASRDLRQGASIYF	TGTGCCAGCAGGGACCTAAGACAGGGGGCCTCCATATATTTT	TRBD1	TRBV6-5	TRBJ1-3	.
CATSREKGYTGELFF	TGTGCCACCAGCAGAGAAAAGGGGTACACCGGGGAGCTGTTTTTT	.	TRBV15	TRBJ2-2	.
CASSPQGALYGYTF	TGCGCCAGCAGCCCGCAGGGGGCCCTCTATGGCTACACCTTC	TRBD1	TRBV5-1	TRBJ1-2	.
CAISESRRAPGYGYTF	TGTGCCATCAGTGAGTCGAGGAGGGCGCCGGGATATGGCTACACCTTC	.	TRBV10-3	TRBJ1-2	.
CASSQVTAQRGYTF	TGTGCCAGCAGCCAAGTTACCGCGCAGAGGGGCTACACCTTC	.	TRBV3-1/TRBV3-2	TRBJ1-2	.
CASSLVAGNPYEQYF	TGTGCCAGCAGCTTAGTTGCGGGGAACCCCTACGAGCAGTACTTC	.	TRBV7-6	TRBJ2-7	.
CASSESLAGGYEQYF	TGCGCCAGCAGTGAGTCTCTAGCGGGGGGCTACGAGCAGTACTTC	TRBD2	TRBV10-2	TRBJ2-7	few
CASSADTGVEQYF	TGTGCCAGCAGCGCAGACACAGGGGTAGAGCAGTACTTC	TRBD1	TRBV7-9	TRBJ2-7	.
CASSFATGGGRNEKLFF	TGCGCCAGCAGCTTTGCGACAGGGGGAGGGAGGAATGAAAAACTGTTTTTT	TRBD1	TRBV5-1	TRBJ1-4	once
CSVEGGPVVGPSGNTIYF	TGCAGCGTTGAAGGGGGGCCTGTAGTTGGACCCTCTGGAAACACCATATATTTT	.	TRBV29-1	TRBJ1-3	.
CASSSRGGKETQYF	TGTGCCAGTAGTAGCCGAGGGGGAAAAGAGACCCAGTACTTC	.	TRBV19	TRBJ2-5	.
CASSESRSGGESWKLFF	TGCGCCAGCAGTGAGTCAAGGTCAGGAGGCGAAAGTTGGAAACTGTTTTTT	.	TRBV10-1	TRBJ1-4	.
CASSPSPGTGKNYGYTF	TGCGCCAGCAGTCCAAGTCCCGGGACAGGGAAGAACTATGGCTACACCTTC	TRBD1	TRBV10-2	TRBJ1-2	.
CASSYGTGWNSPLHF	TGTGCCAGCAGTTACGGGACAGGTTGGAATTCACCCCTCCACTTT	TRBD1	TRBV6-5	TRBJ1-6	.